This T cell receptor beta chain is from a study of control samples from healthy donors and cancer patients. The ends were cut back, 6 bases at V and 3 bases at J, with 15 bases in the middle. CDR3 length: 15 residues. Germline V gene lookup returns CDR1 MNHEY and CDR2 SMNVEV (reference sequence). The assay was immunoSEQ multiplex PCR, and TCRdb's table has in-frame clones only and misses some. The sample includes 80,000 or so clones, approximately 92% of them seen just once. V and J are TRBV27 and TRBJ1-5; D unresolved. Sequences were obtained from blood. The receptor comes from a woman aged 55-69 years in good health. The CDR3 DNA reads TGTGCCAGCAGAACCTTTCGGGGTACCAATCAGCCCCAGCATTTT. It yields the protein CASRTFRGTNQPQHF.